One and the same sample provided the 11 T cell receptor beta chains below, sequenced in a study of shared clonotypes between healthy human individuals. Clones were sequenced by immunoSEQ multiplex PCR, and TCRdb holds only the in-frame ones, with some missing. The data contain fewer than 3 million clones, 85% to 95% of them singletons. The sequencing sample was made of naive CD4+ T cells from PBMCs. The subset is: CD45RA+ positively selected. All receptors come from a man between 18 and 29 years old in good health. Some clones in this sample may be carry-over from other donors' samples.

The gene calls are TRBV2 and TRBJ1-4; D may be TRBD1 (5 bases). CDR3 length equals 13 residues. Trimming cost V 9 bases and J 5 bases, with 13 bases left between them. Germline values: CDR1 SNHLY, CDR2 FYNNEI. The CDR3 DNA sequence: TGTGCCAGTGGGGACCTTACAAATGAAAAACTGTTTTTT. Its protein is CASGDLTNEKLFF.

This clone occurred once. J is TRBJ2-6 and V is TRBV5-1; TRBD1 or TRBD2 may be the D gene (5 bases each). The CDR3 is 18 residues long. The germline V gene encodes CDR1 SGHRS and CDR2 YFSETQ. Trimming removed 5 bases at V and 0 bases at J, with 18 bases between. The CDR3 DNA is TGCGCCAGCAGGACAGATCGAATACGGGACTCTGGGGCCAACGTCCTGACTTTC. Its translation: CASRTDRIRDSGANVLTF.

CDR3 DNA sequence: TGTGCCAGTAGTATACAGGGGGCGCAGAGTGAAAAACTGTTTTTT. Its translation: CASSIQGAQSEKLFF. The rearrangement links TRBV19 to TRBJ1-4, with 8 bases identical to TRBD1. The V segment lost 2 bases and the J segment 7 bases; nucleotides outside the gene matches: 6. The CDR3 extends over 15 amino acids. Germline CDR1 LNHDA, CDR2 SQIVND (reference sequence). The full variable domain, rest sourced from reference TRBV19 and TRBJ1-4, is DGGITQSPKYLFRKEGQNVTLSCEQNLNHDAMYWYRQDPGQGLRLIYYSQIVNDFQKGDIAEGYSVSREKKESFPLTVTSAQKNPTAFYLCASSIQGAQSEKLFFGSGTQLSVL.

V and J are TRBV6-5 and TRBJ2-5, with 9 bases that match TRBD1. The CDR3 totals 13 residues. From germline, CDR1 is MNHEY and CDR2 SVGAGI. V lost 5 bases, J lost 5 bases, and 3 bases stayed unmatched. As DNA, the CDR3 is TGTGCCAGCAGTCGGGACAGGGACGAGACCCAGTACTTC. Amino acids: CASSRDRDETQYF.

The V gene is TRBV6-1, the J gene TRBJ1-5; TRBD1 agrees at 11 bases. V trimming: 7 bases; J trimming: 4 bases; junction bases outside the gene matches: 6. The germline V gene has CDR1 MNHNS and CDR2 SASEGT. The CDR3 sequence is 15 residues long. CDR3 residues: CASTGTGGYNQPQHF. The CDR3 nucleotides are TGTGCCAGCACCGGGACAGGGGGTTATAATCAGCCCCAGCATTTT.

This chain joins TRBV28 and TRBJ2-1; D tentatively fits TRBD1 or TRBD2 (6 bases each). Germline CDR1 MDHEN, CDR2 SYDVKM. V shed 5 bases and J shed 3 bases, with 11 bases lying between them. CDR3 size: 14 residues. The CDR3 region has the DNA TGTGCCAGCAGTAAGGGGGGTTTCTACAATGAGCAGTTCTTC. Translated, it gives CASSKGGFYNEQFF.

V is TRBV7-6 and J is TRBJ2-2, with no clear D. Germline loops: CDR1 SGHVS, CDR2 FNYEAQ. The germline V and J ends were trimmed by 5 bases and 4 bases, with 8 bases remaining between them. The CDR3 totals 13 residues. DNA for the CDR3: TGTGCCAGCAGCCCCGAGAGCACCGGGGAGCTGTTTTTT. Translation: CASSPESTGELFF.

This sequence joins TRBV27 and TRBJ1-1; 7 positions match TRBD1. Germline values: CDR1 MNHEY, CDR2 SMNVEV (reference sequence). The CDR3 loop spans 14 amino acids. Trimming at V came to 6 bases and at J to 1 base, leaving 5 bases not matched to a gene. The CDR3 DNA is TGTGCCAGCAGGAAGACAGGGCAGAACACTGAAGCTTTCTTT. This codes for CASRKTGQNTEAFF.

In regard to this clone: The sample contains more than one DNA sequence encoding this CDR3. The chain is built from TRBV7-3 and TRBJ2-5; no clear D. This CDR3 has 13 residues. Trimming left V 2 bases short and J 1 base short, with 5 bases between. The germline CDR1 and CDR2 sequences are SGHTA and FQGTGA. The CDR3 nucleotides read TGTGCCAGCAGCTTATCGGGCCAAGAGACCCAGTACTTC. It specifies CASSLSGQETQYF.

The gene calls are TRBV28 and TRBJ2-1; possible D gene TRBD1, 5 bases. The CDR3 is 15 residues long. V was pared by 5 bases and J by 5 bases, with 16 bases between. Germline V lookup: CDR1 MDHEN, CDR2 SYDVKM. The CDR3: CASSRPRLGDNEQFF. CDR3 nucleotide sequence: TGTGCCAGCAGTCGCCCTAGGCTAGGGGACAATGAGCAGTTCTTC. The entire variable domain, with the rest obtained from reference TRBV28 and TRBJ2-1, is as follows: DVKVTQSSRYLVKRTGEKVFLECVQDMDHENMFWYRQDPGLGLRLIYFSYDVKMKEKGDIPEGYSVSREKKERFSLILESASTNQTSMYLCASSRPRLGDNEQFFGPGTRLTVL.

The CDR3 bases are TGTGCCAGCAGCTTACAGGTGGAAACCCAGTACTTC. Protein sequence: CASSLQVETQYF. The chain employs TRBV7-9 and TRBJ2-5; D is uncertain. There are 12 residues in the CDR3. Germline V gene data show CDR1 as SEHNR and CDR2 as FQNEAQ (reference sequence). Trimming removed 2 bases from V and 8 bases from J, with 9 bases in between. Drawing the rest from reference TRBV7-9 and TRBJ2-5, the complete variable domain is DTGVSQNPRHKITKRGQNVTFRCDPISEHNRLYWYRQTLGQGPEFLTYFQNEAQLEKSRLLSDRFSAERPKGSFSTLEIQRTEQGDSAMYLCASSLQVETQYFGPGTRLLVL.